Described below is a single T cell receptor beta chain sequence and its context. The antigen remains unidentified. A multiplex PCR was run with 60 Vbeta primers and 13 Jbeta primers. Here immunoSEQ multiplex PCR was the method, and the copy in TCRdb shows in-frame clones only, minus some. The repertoire consists of 150,000 to 250,000 clones, with around 83% occurring once and the leading ten covering 6.5%. The data originate from a study of cytomegalovirus exposure and HLA in healthy donors. The CDR3 runs 16 residues. The V gene's germline CDR1 is SGHRS and CDR2 YFSETQ. Trimming stripped 5 bases from V and 8 bases from J, with 23 bases between. General study findings and limits: Clonal expansion, a later analysis showed, was greater in HLA-associated TCR beta chains than in equally common others.

The sequence was obtained from a woman in her forties or fifties in good health and CMV-seropositive. The rearrangement joins TRBV5-1 to TRBJ2-1; tentative D call: TRBD2 (6 bases). The sequencing input was PBMCs. The CDR3 DNA is TGCGCCAGCAGTCACTCCCCGGGACTCCAGACCGATGAGCAGTTCTTC. Translating gives CASSHSPGLQTDEQFF.